The 18 T cell receptor beta chains below all came from one sample that was sequenced in a study of T cell repertoires in ileal Crohn's disease. Time point described: neoterminal ileum biopsy at postoperative endoscopy, about 6 months after surgery. Profiling relied on immunoSEQ multiplex PCR, and the TCRdb table lists in-frame clones only, not all of them. There are 9,000 to 13,000 clones in the sample; approximately 80% occur only once, and over 12% lies in the top ten. Sequencing was carried out using ileal tissue. The receptors come from an adult with Crohn's disease.

This clone has only a few counts. The chain combines TRBV23-1 with TRBJ2-1; tentative D call: TRBD1 (5 bases). TRBV23-1 is marked as an open reading frame, function uncertain. The length of the CDR3 is 17 residues. Deletions cut 4 bases from V and 3 bases from J, with 19 bases between. The CDR3 nucleotides read TGCGCCAGCAGTCGGGGCCGGTGGAGAAAGGTCTACAATGAGCAGTTCTTC. Its protein product is CASSRGRWRKVYNEQFF.

The chain carries TRBV4-2 and TRBJ2-5; 9 bases are a match to TRBD2. V trimming: 2 bases; J trimming: 4 bases; junction bases outside the gene matches: 8. CDR1 is LGHNA, CDR2 YNFKEQ, per germline. The CDR3 loop spans 16 amino acids. CDR3 sequence (DNA): TGTGCCAGCAGCCAATCGACTAGCGGAGGGGTAGAGACCCAGTACTTC. Translating it yields CASSQSTSGGVETQYF.

This sequence joins TRBV6-5 and TRBJ2-7; no firm D call. The CDR3 spans 13 residues. Trimming left V 6 bases short and J 0 bases short, with 9 bases between. Germline V lookup: CDR1 MNHEY, CDR2 SVGAGI. The CDR3 region has the DNA TGTGCCAGCAGCTCTCTAAGCTCCTACGAGCAGTACTTC. Protein: CASSSLSSYEQYF.

This clone was picked up one time. The chain carries TRBV5-1 and TRBJ2-1; D is unresolved. The V and J ends lost 4 bases and 7 bases respectively, with 15 bases between them. The CDR3 loop spans 14 amino acids. Germline V gene data show CDR1 as SGHRS and CDR2 as YFSETQ. CDR3 sequence reads: CASSPDNKWNEQFF. CDR3 nucleotide sequence: TGCGCCAGCAGCCCCGACAACAAATGGAATGAGCAGTTCTTC.

This clone showed up just a few times. The chain couples TRBV2 to TRBJ2-3; D call uncertain. Germline CDR1 and CDR2: SNHLY and FYNNEI. The CDR3 extends over 13 amino acids. The V end lost 6 bases, the J end lost 3 bases, and 10 bases lay between the germline ends. This CDR3 is CASSDWITDTQYF. CDR3 DNA sequence: TGTGCCAGCAGCGACTGGATTACAGATACGCAGTATTTT.

For this clone: One end of the junction does not line up with germline, which may come from a read error. The rearrangement joins TRBV7-2 to TRBJ1-5; 9 bases fit TRBD1. The CDR3 loop spans 15 amino acids. Germline assignment: CDR1 SGHTA and CDR2 FQGNSA. This CDR3 reads CASSLVTGGNQPQHF. The CDR3, as DNA: TGTGCCAGCAGCTTAGTTACAGGGGGCAACCAGCCCCAGCATTTT.

This chain links TRBV2 with TRBJ2-2; no firm D call. In germline, CDR1 is SNHLY, CDR2 FYNNEI. Between the trimmed V and J ends, which lost 6 bases and 4 bases, there was a span of 12 bases. This CDR3 has 14 residues. This CDR3 is CASSVYGPTGELFF. The CDR3 region has the DNA TGTGCCAGCAGCGTCTACGGTCCCACCGGGGAGCTGTTTTTT.

This clone was recorded a few times. CDR3 DNA: TGTGCCAGCAGCTCCTTTTTCGGAGCGTCGCACGAGACCCAGTACTTC. Protein sequence: CASSSFFGASHETQYF. The J gene is TRBJ2-5, the V gene TRBV7-2; unclear D gene. The V end was cut by 4 bases, the J end by 5 bases, with 20 bases between. The CDR3 is made up of 16 amino acids. From germline, CDR1 is SGHTA and CDR2 FQGNSA.

The chain combines TRBV28 with TRBJ2-7; 13 bases agree with TRBD2. The germline V gene encodes CDR1 MDHEN and CDR2 SYDVKM. The CDR3 contains 13 residues. J was trimmed by 6 bases and V by 8 bases; bases with no gene match: 4. The CDR3 sequence is CASRRLAGGEQYF. In nucleotides, the CDR3 is TGTGCCAGCCGACGACTAGCGGGAGGCGAGCAGTACTTC.

This sequence joins TRBV29-1 and TRBJ1-4; possible D gene TRBD1, 5 bases. Trimming pared 4 bases from V and 8 bases from J, leaving 14 bases between. This CDR3 has 13 residues. Germline V gene sequence: CDR1 SQVTM, CDR2 ANQGSEA. CDR3 sequence (DNA): TGCAGCGTTGGGGAGGGGTTCAGAGAAAAACTGTTTTTT. Its translation is CSVGEGFREKLFF.

The V and J genes are TRBV6-1 and TRBJ2-6; D perhaps matches TRBD2 (5 bases). Germline CDR1 is MNHNS and CDR2 is SASEGT. Trimming took off 5 bases at V and 1 base at J, with 9 bases between the two ends. This CDR3 is built from 15 residues. The DNA for the CDR3 is TGTGCCAGCAGTCGAGAGGGATCTGGGGCCAACGTCCTGACTTTC. Translated, it gives CASSREGSGANVLTF.

This clone has only one observation. The chain carries TRBV25-1 and TRBJ2-1, with D hard to call. The ends were cut back, 0 bases at V and 6 bases at J, with 6 bases in the middle. The CDR3 has 13 amino acids. Germline assignment: CDR1 MGHDK and CDR2 SYGVNS. The DNA for the CDR3 is TGTGCCAGCAGTGAATATTATATCAATGAGCAGTTCTTC. Amino acids: CASSEYYINEQFF.

The chain has TRBV5-4 and TRBJ1-2; the D gene is possibly TRBD1 (6 bases). Trimming took 7 bases from V and 0 from J, leaving 7 bases between them. The CDR3 has 12 amino acids. Germline V gene lookup returns CDR1 SGHNT and CDR2 YYREEE (reference sequence). CDR3 residues: CASGDTNYGYTF. The CDR3 DNA sequence: TGTGCCAGCGGGGACACTAACTATGGCTACACCTTC. Filled out from reference TRBV5-4 and TRBJ1-2, the complete variable domain reads ETGVTQSPTHLIKTRGQQVTLRCSSQSGHNTVSWYQQALGQGPQFIFQYYREEENGRGNFPPRFSGLQFPNYSSELNVNALELDDSALYLCASGDTNYGYTFGSGTRLTVV.

This clone appeared a few times. The V gene is TRBV19, the J gene TRBJ2-6; 12 positions agree with TRBD1. The CDR3 runs to 24 residues. Germline V lookup: CDR1 LNHDA, CDR2 SQIVND (reference sequence). Trimming at V came to 2 bases and at J to 0 bases, leaving 20 bases not matched to a gene. The CDR3 reads CASSISWGDRGRLNSHSGANVLTF. The CDR3 coding sequence is TGTGCCAGTAGTATATCCTGGGGGGACAGGGGGCGTCTAAACTCACACTCTGGGGCCAACGTCCTGACTTTC.

The CDR3 reads CASSLDRGIYGYTF. The CDR3 DNA reads as TGTGCCAGCAGCCTCGACAGGGGAATCTATGGCTACACCTTC. The genes are TRBV11-2 and TRBJ1-2; 8 positions match TRBD1. CDR1 SGHAT and CDR2 FQNNGV come from the germline V gene. There are 14 residues in the CDR3. V lost 5 bases to trimming and J lost 4 bases; unmatched junction nucleotides: 6.

This clone is a singleton in its sample. The chain's CDR3 is CASSAGKLRRNIQYF. DNA for the CDR3: TGTGCCAGCAGCGCCGGGAAACTTCGTCGGAACATTCAGTACTTC. The chain joins TRBV11-2 to TRBJ2-4; D is possibly TRBD2 (5 bases). CDR3 size: 15 residues. Per the germline V gene, CDR1 is SGHAT and CDR2 is FQNNGV. V was trimmed by 5 bases and J by 7 bases, leaving 18 bases between them.

The chain uses TRBV5-8 and TRBJ1-4; 9 bases agree with TRBD1. Germline CDR1 reads SGHTS; CDR2 reads YDEGEE. The CDR3 extends over 15 amino acids. The trim removed 0 bases at V and 7 bases at J, leaving 4 bases unmatched. CDR3 DNA: TGTGCCAGCAGCTTGGGGGACAGGGACTTTGAAAAACTGTTTTTT. This translates into CASSLGDRDFEKLFF.

The rearrangement joins TRBV6-5 to TRBJ2-3; 13 nucleotides line up with TRBD2. Trimming at V came to 7 bases and at J to 6 bases, leaving 7 bases not matched to a gene. From germline, CDR1 is MNHEY and CDR2 SVGAGI. CDR3 length: 15 amino acids. The CDR3 reads CASMGLAGSKDTQYF. The CDR3 nucleotides are TGTGCCAGCATGGGACTAGCGGGGTCTAAGGATACGCAGTATTTT.